A selection of T cell receptor beta chains follows, all from one sample in a study of shared clonotypes between healthy human individuals. TCRdb's copy holds only in-frame clones and misses some; the assay was immunoSEQ multiplex PCR. The sample contains about 710,000 clones, roughly 72% of which appear only once. The sample taken for sequencing was memory CD4+ T cells sorted from blood. Source of these receptors: a woman in her thirties in good health. Both conserved end residues are part of each CDR3. The order of the fields is D gene, V gene, J gene, clone size, CDR3 DNA, CDR3 protein. A D gene is named only where the DNA matches it firmly. Clone size is given for some rows only: seen once, a few or many times, or a class if the clone is expanded.

d_call: -; v_call: TRBV30; j_call: TRBJ2-1; clone_size: -; cdr3_nt: TGTGCCTGGAGTGGGGGACTTACCTACAATGAGCAGTTCTTC; cdr3_aa: CAWSGGLTYNEQFF
d_call: TRBD1; v_call: TRBV19; j_call: TRBJ1-5; clone_size: once; cdr3_nt: TGTGCCAGTAGCTACAACAGGGGCCCGGGGCAGCCCCAGCATTTT; cdr3_aa: CASSYNRGPGQPQHF
d_call: TRBD2; v_call: TRBV5-5; j_call: TRBJ2-3; clone_size: few; cdr3_nt: TGTGCCAGCAGCTTGGGAGCGGGAGGCTCATTCGGGACGCAGTATTTT; cdr3_aa: CASSLGAGGSFGTQYF
d_call: -; v_call: TRBV7-2; j_call: TRBJ1-2; clone_size: -; cdr3_nt: TGTGCCAGCAGCCCCAACTCAGGGAACTATGGCTACACCTTC; cdr3_aa: CASSPNSGNYGYTF
d_call: -; v_call: TRBV19; j_call: TRBJ1-5; clone_size: -; cdr3_nt: TGTGCCAGTAGTACCCGGCAGGATCAGCCCCAGCATTTT; cdr3_aa: CASSTRQDQPQHF
d_call: -; v_call: TRBV6-1; j_call: TRBJ1-5; clone_size: -; cdr3_nt: TGTGCCAGCAGTGAAATATACAATCAGCCCCAGCATTTT; cdr3_aa: CASSEIYNQPQHF
d_call: -; v_call: TRBV9; j_call: TRBJ1-3; clone_size: once; cdr3_nt: TGTGCCAGCACCCCACAGGGAGGAAGTTTGGCTGGAAACACCATATATTTT; cdr3_aa: CASTPQGGSLAGNTIYF
d_call: -; v_call: TRBV28; j_call: TRBJ2-7; clone_size: few; cdr3_nt: TGTGCCAGCGCTGGGGCGGGGGGACAGAGTTACGAGCAGTACTTC; cdr3_aa: CASAGAGGQSYEQYF
d_call: TRBD1; v_call: TRBV2; j_call: TRBJ1-4; clone_size: -; cdr3_nt: TGTGCCAGCAAACAGGGGGCAACTAATGAAAAACTGTTTTTT; cdr3_aa: CASKQGATNEKLFF
d_call: -; v_call: TRBV28; j_call: TRBJ2-3; clone_size: -; cdr3_nt: TGTGCCAGCAGTTTTGGGGGTCCAGATACGCAGTATTTT; cdr3_aa: CASSFGGPDTQYF
d_call: TRBD1; v_call: TRBV10-3; j_call: TRBJ2-5; clone_size: once; cdr3_nt: TGTGCCATCAGTGCAGACAGGGTAGGAGAGACCCAGTACTTC; cdr3_aa: CAISADRVGETQYF
d_call: TRBD2; v_call: TRBV7-3; j_call: TRBJ2-1; clone_size: -; cdr3_nt: TGTGCCAGCAGCTTAGGAGCAGGGACTACTGAGCAGTTCTTC; cdr3_aa: CASSLGAGTTEQFF
d_call: TRBD1; v_call: TRBV6-5; j_call: TRBJ2-7; clone_size: -; cdr3_nt: TGTGCCAGCGGACTGGGACAGGGGGTCGAGCAGTACTTC; cdr3_aa: CASGLGQGVEQYF
d_call: -; v_call: TRBV11-2; j_call: TRBJ1-1; clone_size: -; cdr3_nt: TGTGCCAGCAGCTTCGGATTGGGCACTGAAGCTTTCTTT; cdr3_aa: CASSFGLGTEAFF
d_call: TRBD1; v_call: TRBV7-2; j_call: TRBJ1-2; clone_size: -; cdr3_nt: TGTGCCAGCAGCTTAGCGGACAGGGCCTATGGCTACACCTTC; cdr3_aa: CASSLADRAYGYTF
d_call: -; v_call: TRBV6-1; j_call: TRBJ2-1; clone_size: -; cdr3_nt: TGTGCCAGCAGTGCCCTACTCCAGCGGAGGGGCAATGAGCAGTTCTTC; cdr3_aa: CASSALLQRRGNEQFF
d_call: TRBD2; v_call: TRBV7-2; j_call: TRBJ2-7; clone_size: many; cdr3_nt: TGTGCCAGCAGCCCGCAGCGGGACTCCTACGAGCAGTACTTC; cdr3_aa: CASSPQRDSYEQYF
d_call: -; v_call: TRBV27; j_call: TRBJ2-5; clone_size: once; cdr3_nt: TGTGCCAGCAGTTACTCCCCCGCAGGGACGGGAGAGACCCAGTACTTC; cdr3_aa: CASSYSPAGTGETQYF
d_call: -; v_call: TRBV27; j_call: TRBJ1-2; clone_size: few; cdr3_nt: TGTGCCAGTAGGACCTTGGGCTATGGCTACACCTTC; cdr3_aa: CASRTLGYGYTF
d_call: -; v_call: TRBV4-1; j_call: TRBJ2-7; clone_size: -; cdr3_nt: TGCGCCAGCAGCCAGTATACAGGGAACTCCTACGAGCAGTACTTC; cdr3_aa: CASSQYTGNSYEQYF
d_call: -; v_call: TRBV30; j_call: TRBJ1-5; clone_size: -; cdr3_nt: TGTGCCTGGAGTGCCGGCCAGCTTAATCAGCCCCAGCATTTT; cdr3_aa: CAWSAGQLNQPQHF
d_call: -; v_call: TRBV29-1; j_call: TRBJ2-1; clone_size: -; cdr3_nt: TGCAGCGTTGAATTCTGGAGCGGAGATCACAATGAGCAGTTCTTC; cdr3_aa: CSVEFWSGDHNEQFF
d_call: TRBD1; v_call: TRBV5-1; j_call: TRBJ1-1; clone_size: -; cdr3_nt: TGCGCCAGCAGCGGGGGACAGGTGAAGACTGAAGCTTTCTTT; cdr3_aa: CASSGGQVKTEAFF
d_call: TRBD2; v_call: TRBV11-2; j_call: TRBJ2-3; clone_size: few; cdr3_nt: TGTGCCAGCAGCTCCAGCGGGAGGTCGGTAGATACGCAGTATTTT; cdr3_aa: CASSSSGRSVDTQYF
d_call: TRBD1; v_call: TRBV10-3; j_call: TRBJ1-3; clone_size: -; cdr3_nt: TGTGCCATCAGCAACCCGGACAGGGCGGGAAACACCATATATTTT; cdr3_aa: CAISNPDRAGNTIYF
d_call: -; v_call: TRBV28; j_call: TRBJ2-1; clone_size: -; cdr3_nt: TGTGCCAGCAGATCAGCCAAGGCGCCCAGGAACAATGAGCAGTTCTTC; cdr3_aa: CASRSAKAPRNNEQFF
d_call: TRBD1; v_call: TRBV6-5; j_call: TRBJ2-3; clone_size: -; cdr3_nt: TGTGCCAGCAGTAAACGACAGGGAGAGGCAGATACGCAGTATTTT; cdr3_aa: CASSKRQGEADTQYF
d_call: -; v_call: TRBV7-3; j_call: TRBJ2-5; clone_size: -; cdr3_nt: TGTGCCAGCAGCTTAAACCAAGAGACCCAGTACTTC; cdr3_aa: CASSLNQETQYF
d_call: -; v_call: TRBV6-5; j_call: TRBJ1-1; clone_size: -; cdr3_nt: TGTGCCAGCAGTTCGGGGACGGCGGTCCCTGAAGCTTTCTTT; cdr3_aa: CASSSGTAVPEAFF
d_call: -; v_call: TRBV7-9; j_call: TRBJ1-5; clone_size: -; cdr3_nt: TGTGCCAGCAGCCCCAGTAGCAATCAGCCCCAGCATTTT; cdr3_aa: CASSPSSNQPQHF
d_call: TRBD2; v_call: TRBV19; j_call: TRBJ2-1; clone_size: -; cdr3_nt: TGTGCCAGTAGTCGCCTAGCGGGAGCCCTTGAGCAGTTCTTC; cdr3_aa: CASSRLAGALEQFF
d_call: -; v_call: TRBV30; j_call: TRBJ2-2; clone_size: -; cdr3_nt: TGTGCCTGGAGTGCCGACCTAATAACCGGGGAGCTGTTTTTT; cdr3_aa: CAWSADLITGELFF
d_call: -; v_call: TRBV19; j_call: TRBJ2-3; clone_size: -; cdr3_nt: TGTGCCAGTAGTATTCAGATCTCAATCTCAGATACGCAGTATTTT; cdr3_aa: CASSIQISISDTQYF
d_call: -; v_call: TRBV28; j_call: TRBJ2-7; clone_size: -; cdr3_nt: TGTGCCAGCAGTTTATCAGGACCCTTAGGCGGGTCTCTAGGCTACGAGCAGTACTTC; cdr3_aa: CASSLSGPLGGSLGYEQYF
d_call: -; v_call: TRBV11-2; j_call: TRBJ2-3; clone_size: -; cdr3_nt: TGTGCCAGCAGCTTATTAGGTAGCGTAACAGATACGCAGTATTTT; cdr3_aa: CASSLLGSVTDTQYF
d_call: TRBD1; v_call: TRBV5-4; j_call: TRBJ1-2; clone_size: -; cdr3_nt: TGTGCCAGCAGCTTCGACAGACAGGGTAATGGCTACACCTTC; cdr3_aa: CASSFDRQGNGYTF
d_call: -; v_call: TRBV7-9; j_call: TRBJ1-1; clone_size: few; cdr3_nt: TGTGCCAGCAGCTTACAAACAGGGAGGACTGAAGCTTTCTTT; cdr3_aa: CASSLQTGRTEAFF
d_call: -; v_call: TRBV11-2; j_call: TRBJ2-7; clone_size: -; cdr3_nt: TGTGCCAGCAGCTTAGAAGAAGGACGGTGGGGGACACCTTCCTACGAGCAGTACTTC; cdr3_aa: CASSLEEGRWGTPSYEQYF
d_call: TRBD1; v_call: TRBV19; j_call: TRBJ2-1; clone_size: -; cdr3_nt: TGTGCCAGTAATAGCCGGACAGGGGGCCACAATGAGCAGTTCTTC; cdr3_aa: CASNSRTGGHNEQFF
d_call: -; v_call: TRBV15; j_call: TRBJ1-5; clone_size: few; cdr3_nt: TGTGCCACCAGCAGGCAACACGATCAGCCCCAGCATTTT; cdr3_aa: CATSRQHDQPQHF
d_call: -; v_call: TRBV11-2; j_call: TRBJ2-7; clone_size: -; cdr3_nt: TGTGCCAGCAGCGATAGGGGTAGCGGCAGTAAATCTTCCTACGAGCAGTACTTC; cdr3_aa: CASSDRGSGSKSSYEQYF
d_call: -; v_call: TRBV28; j_call: TRBJ1-4; clone_size: few; cdr3_nt: TGTGCCAGCAGGGAACGGGCCCCTGAAAAACTGTTTTTT; cdr3_aa: CASRERAPEKLFF
d_call: TRBD2; v_call: TRBV19; j_call: TRBJ2-5; clone_size: -; cdr3_nt: TGTGCCAGGCCGACTAGCGGGAGTATAAAGACCCAGTACTTC; cdr3_aa: CARPTSGSIKTQYF
d_call: TRBD1; v_call: TRBV5-6; j_call: TRBJ2-7; clone_size: -; cdr3_nt: TGTGCCAGCAGCGGACAGGACTACGAGCAGTACTTC; cdr3_aa: CASSGQDYEQYF
d_call: TRBD2; v_call: TRBV19; j_call: TRBJ2-2; clone_size: -; cdr3_nt: TGTGCCAGTAGTCCTCGTCCCGGGACTAGCGGGAGGGCGGGGACCGGGGAGCTGTTTTTT; cdr3_aa: CASSPRPGTSGRAGTGELFF
d_call: -; v_call: TRBV2; j_call: TRBJ2-5; clone_size: -; cdr3_nt: TGTGCCAGCAGTGGCGAGGGATCGGAGACCCAGTACTTC; cdr3_aa: CASSGEGSETQYF
d_call: TRBD1; v_call: TRBV2; j_call: TRBJ2-1; clone_size: -; cdr3_nt: TGTGCCAGCAGTTACCGACAGGGGGGCCCCTACAATGAGCAGTTCTTC; cdr3_aa: CASSYRQGGPYNEQFF
d_call: -; v_call: TRBV19; j_call: TRBJ2-1; clone_size: -; cdr3_nt: TGTGCCAGTCGACAACCGGGGCGCAATGAGCAGTTCTTC; cdr3_aa: CASRQPGRNEQFF
d_call: -; v_call: TRBV28; j_call: TRBJ1-1; clone_size: -; cdr3_nt: TGTGCCATCGGGGACACTTTGAACACTGAAGCTTTCTTT; cdr3_aa: CAIGDTLNTEAFF
d_call: -; v_call: TRBV6-1; j_call: TRBJ2-5; clone_size: -; cdr3_nt: TGTGCCAGCAGTGAAACCGGGAAGAAAGAGACCCAGTACTTC; cdr3_aa: CASSETGKKETQYF
d_call: TRBD2; v_call: TRBV28; j_call: TRBJ2-7; clone_size: -; cdr3_nt: TGTGCCAGCGTGGGGACTAGCGGGAAGTACGAGCAGTACTTC; cdr3_aa: CASVGTSGKYEQYF
d_call: -; v_call: TRBV29-1; j_call: TRBJ2-3; clone_size: -; cdr3_nt: TGCAGCGTTGCTATGCGTAGCACAGATACGCAGTATTTT; cdr3_aa: CSVAMRSTDTQYF
d_call: -; v_call: TRBV4-1; j_call: TRBJ1-3; clone_size: few; cdr3_nt: TGCGCCAGCAGCCAAGAGGCGCGAAACACCATATATTTT; cdr3_aa: CASSQEARNTIYF
d_call: -; v_call: TRBV2; j_call: TRBJ2-2; clone_size: -; cdr3_nt: TGTGCCAGCAGTGGGGAAAGGCCAGAGAACACCGGGGAGCTGTTTTTT; cdr3_aa: CASSGERPENTGELFF
d_call: -; v_call: TRBV19; j_call: TRBJ2-7; clone_size: -; cdr3_nt: TGTGCCAGTACGGACAGATCCTACGAGCAGTACTTC; cdr3_aa: CASTDRSYEQYF
d_call: -; v_call: TRBV6-4; j_call: TRBJ1-2; clone_size: -; cdr3_nt: TGTGCCAGCAGTGACTCGGAGGGTAGGAATGGCTACACCTTC; cdr3_aa: CASSDSEGRNGYTF
d_call: -; v_call: TRBV18; j_call: TRBJ1-5; clone_size: -; cdr3_nt: TGTGCCAGCTCACCCCAGGAGTCCGAGCAGCCCCAGCATTTT; cdr3_aa: CASSPQESEQPQHF
d_call: TRBD2; v_call: TRBV28; j_call: TRBJ2-7; clone_size: many; cdr3_nt: TGTGCCAGCAGTTTAGCGGGAGGCCCACCCTACGAGCAGTACTTC; cdr3_aa: CASSLAGGPPYEQYF
d_call: -; v_call: TRBV4-1; j_call: TRBJ2-7; clone_size: -; cdr3_nt: TGCGCCAGCAGCCAAGATCTGGACACTTTTTACGAGCAGTACTTC; cdr3_aa: CASSQDLDTFYEQYF